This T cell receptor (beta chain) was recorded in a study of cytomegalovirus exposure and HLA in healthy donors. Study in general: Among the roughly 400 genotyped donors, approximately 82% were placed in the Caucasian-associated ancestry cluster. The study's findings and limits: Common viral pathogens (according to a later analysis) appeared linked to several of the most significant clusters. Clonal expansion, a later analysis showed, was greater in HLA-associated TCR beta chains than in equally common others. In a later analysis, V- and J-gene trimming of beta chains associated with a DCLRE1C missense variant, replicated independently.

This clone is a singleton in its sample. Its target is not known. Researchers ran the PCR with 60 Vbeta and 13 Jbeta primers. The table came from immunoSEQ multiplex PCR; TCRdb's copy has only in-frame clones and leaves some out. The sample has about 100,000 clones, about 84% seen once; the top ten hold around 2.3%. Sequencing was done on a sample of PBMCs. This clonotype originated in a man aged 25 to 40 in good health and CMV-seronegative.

The chain's CDR3 is CASKSDTGHSNQPQHF. The CDR3 DNA sequence: TGTGCCAGTAAATCGGATACAGGCCATAGCAATCAGCCCCAGCATTTT. The rearrangement joins TRBV19 to TRBJ1-5; D may be TRBD1 (5 bases). CDR3 length equals 16 residues. Trimming stripped 7 bases from V and 0 bases from J, with 16 bases between. CDR1 and CDR2 (germline): LNHDA, SQIVND (reference sequence).